This is a list of T cell receptor beta chains from one sample in a study of beta chain features in type 1 diabetes. Profiled with immunoSEQ multiplex PCR; TCRdb holds only in-frame clones, not every one. The sample includes around 170,000 clones, approximately 8.7% seen only once; the top ten take 0.7%. Sequencing was done on a sample of central memory CD4+ T cells from blood. These receptors were collected from a woman aged 25-40 years with type 1 diabetes. The CDR3 runs from the conserved cysteine through the conserved F or W. The D gene is left open where the match is weak. Rows may omit the clone size; those that give it use once, few, many or a size class.

J: TRBJ1-2
D: -
length: 15
V: TRBV5-4
size: -
CDR3: CASSLELAPREGYTF
DNA: TGTGCCAGCAGCTTGGAATTAGCCCCCCGGGAGGGCTACACCTTC

J: TRBJ2-7
D: TRBD2
length: 13
V: TRBV7-9
size: -
CDR3: CASAGSGGYEQYF
DNA: TGTGCCAGCGCAGGCTCGGGAGGCTACGAGCAGTACTTC

J: TRBJ2-1
D: TRBD1
length: 15
V: TRBV11-2
size: -
CDR3: CASSFWTGPYNEQFF
DNA: TGTGCCAGCAGCTTTTGGACAGGGCCCTACAATGAGCAGTTCTTC

J: TRBJ2-5
D: TRBD1
length: 14
V: TRBV5-4
size: few
CDR3: CASSSRTGGETQYF
DNA: TGTGCCAGCAGCTCAAGGACAGGGGGAGAGACCCAGTACTTC

J: TRBJ2-7
D: TRBD1
length: 13
V: TRBV5-1
size: few
CDR3: CASSSGTGYAQYF
DNA: TGCGCCAGCAGCTCCGGGACAGGGTACGCGCAGTACTTC

J: TRBJ2-7
D: TRBD1
length: 14
V: TRBV5-1
size: few
CDR3: CASSQRTGTYEQYF
DNA: TGCGCCAGCAGCCAAAGGACAGGGACCTACGAGCAGTACTTC

J: TRBJ1-3
D: TRBD1
length: 16
V: TRBV15
size: many
CDR3: CATSRGTGGTGNTIYF
DNA: TGTGCCACCAGCAGAGGGACAGGGGGAACTGGAAACACCATATATTTT

J: TRBJ2-4
D: -
length: 14
V: TRBV18
size: few
CDR3: CASASAGSKNIQYF
DNA: TGTGCCAGCGCTTCTGCAGGGTCCAAAAACATCCAGTACTTC

J: TRBJ2-1
D: -
length: 16
V: TRBV30
size: few
CDR3: CAWKGFGGSYYNEQFF
DNA: TGTGCCTGGAAGGGTTTTGGGGGGAGTTATTACAATGAGCAGTTCTTC

J: TRBJ2-3
D: -
length: 14
V: TRBV7-3
size: few
CDR3: CASSLTSSTDTQYF
DNA: TGTGCCAGCAGCTTAACCAGTAGCACAGATACGCAGTATTTT

J: TRBJ1-5
D: -
length: 12
V: TRBV15
size: -
CDR3: CATRQDNQPQHF
DNA: TGTGCCACCAGGCAGGACAATCAGCCCCAGCATTTT

J: TRBJ2-3
D: -
length: 15
V: TRBV9
size: -
CDR3: CASSVVGSRGDTQYF
DNA: TGTGCCAGCAGCGTAGTCGGCAGCAGGGGAGATACGCAGTATTTT

J: TRBJ1-5
D: TRBD1
length: 15
V: TRBV30
size: -
CDR3: CAWSETGGSNQPQHF
DNA: TGTGCCTGGAGCGAGACAGGGGGTAGCAATCAGCCCCAGCATTTT

J: TRBJ2-7
D: -
length: 12
V: TRBV30
size: -
CDR3: CAWSEQGYEQYF
DNA: TGTGCCTGGAGTGAACAGGGCTACGAGCAGTACTTC

J: TRBJ2-1
D: TRBD2
length: 11
V: TRBV20-1
size: -
CDR3: CSAPSGNEQFF
DNA: TGCAGTGCACCTAGCGGCAATGAGCAGTTCTTC

J: TRBJ2-3
D: TRBD2
length: 15
V: TRBV5-1
size: few
CDR3: CASSLGLASTDTQYF
DNA: TGCGCCAGCAGCTTGGGACTAGCGAGTACAGATACGCAGTATTTT

J: TRBJ2-3
D: TRBD2
length: 14
V: TRBV7-8
size: few
CDR3: CASSLRGGPDTQYF
DNA: TGTGCCAGCAGCCTACGCGGGGGTCCAGATACGCAGTATTTT

J: TRBJ2-3
D: -
length: 16
V: TRBV4-1
size: few
CDR3: CASSRGSGRGIDTQYF
DNA: TGCGCCAGCAGCCGCGGTTCGGGCAGGGGAATAGATACGCAGTATTTT

J: TRBJ1-1
D: -
length: 14
V: TRBV4-2
size: few
CDR3: CASSQGNRNTEAFF
DNA: TGTGCCAGCAGCCAAGGGAACAGGAACACTGAAGCTTTCTTT

J: TRBJ1-1
D: -
length: 14
V: TRBV16
size: -
CDR3: CASSQRGGNTEAFF
DNA: TGTGCCAGCAGCCAAAGAGGGGGGAACACTGAAGCTTTCTTT

J: TRBJ1-5
D: -
length: 14
V: TRBV10-3
size: -
CDR3: CAISDIQANQPQHF
DNA: TGTGCCATCAGTGATATACAGGCTAATCAGCCCCAGCATTTT

J: TRBJ2-3
D: -
length: 13
V: TRBV5-4
size: -
CDR3: CASSGQGRDTQYF
DNA: TGTGCCAGCAGTGGGCAGGGAAGGGATACGCAGTATTTT

J: TRBJ2-1
D: -
length: 14
V: TRBV19
size: -
CDR3: CASSTRDFNSEQFF
DNA: TGTGCCAGTAGTACGAGGGATTTCAACAGTGAGCAGTTCTTC

J: TRBJ2-7
D: TRBD1
length: 14
V: TRBV13
size: -
CDR3: CASSQGQGAYEQYF
DNA: TGTGCCAGCAGCCAGGGACAGGGGGCCTACGAGCAGTACTTC

J: TRBJ2-6
D: -
length: 16
V: TRBV7-9
size: few
CDR3: CASSSRRGSGANVLTF
DNA: TGTGCCAGCAGCTCCCGGAGAGGCTCTGGGGCCAACGTCCTGACTTTC

J: TRBJ2-7
D: TRBD1
length: 15
V: TRBV28
size: few
CDR3: CASSSSGTGDHEQYF
DNA: TGTGCCAGCAGTTCTTCCGGGACAGGGGACCACGAGCAGTACTTC

J: TRBJ2-5
D: -
length: 13
V: TRBV9
size: few
CDR3: CASSTDPGETQYF
DNA: TGTGCCAGCAGTACGGATCCCGGGGAGACCCAGTACTTC

J: TRBJ2-2
D: TRBD1
length: 17
V: TRBV15
size: few
CDR3: CATSRDTLGQGTGELFF
DNA: TGTGCCACCAGCAGAGATACCCTGGGACAGGGGACCGGGGAGCTGTTTTTT

J: TRBJ2-1
D: TRBD1
length: 15
V: TRBV19
size: -
CDR3: CASSMDREYGNEQFF
DNA: TGTGCCAGTAGTATGGACAGGGAATACGGCAATGAGCAGTTCTTC

J: TRBJ2-2
D: TRBD2
length: 17
V: TRBV5-1
size: few
CDR3: CASRTSGDSSNTGELFF
DNA: TGCGCCAGCAGGACCAGCGGGGACTCCTCGAACACCGGGGAGCTGTTTTTT

J: TRBJ2-7
D: TRBD1
length: 12
V: TRBV2
size: few
CDR3: CASSRDRYEQYF
DNA: TGTGCCAGCAGTCGGGACAGGTACGAGCAGTACTTC